The 32 T cell receptor beta chains below all came from one sample that was sequenced in a study of vaccination effects on CD4 cells after COVID-19. Their recognized antigens are unknown. The method was immunoSEQ multiplex PCR; TCRdb's version includes in-frame clones alone and lacks a portion of them. The data contain tens of thousands of clones, around 73% of them singletons. Culture lasted about ten days before CD4+ T cell isolation. Each participant was given two doses of one vaccine (BNT162b2 or mRNA-1273). The sequenced sample was CD4+ T cells from PBMCs cultured without peptide, obtained after COVID-19 vaccination. The receptors were gathered from a human donor who received a COVID-19 vaccine.

This chain uses TRBV6-5 with TRBJ1-1, with TRBD1 as a possible D gene (5 bases). Germline CDR1 MNHEY, CDR2 SVGAGI. With 7 bases removed from V and 4 bases from J, the gap between germline ends came to 19 bases. This CDR3 is built from 15 residues. The CDR3 DNA sequence: TGTGCCAGCAACTGGCAGGCAACCGGGGGCACTGAAGCTTTCTTT. Its translation: CASNWQATGGTEAFF.

This chain links TRBV24-1 with TRBJ2-1; no firm D call. Germline V gene sequence: CDR1 KGHDR, CDR2 SFDVKD. This CDR3 has 11 residues. The V end was cut by 4 bases, the J end by 10 bases, with 7 bases between. The CDR3 DNA follows: TGTGCCACCAGTGACCTGACAGAGCAGTTCTTC. It encodes CATSDLTEQFF.

This chain links TRBV30 with TRBJ2-3, with a tentative D call TRBD1 (6 bases). V was shortened by 4 bases and J by 3 bases, with 17 bases between the two germline ends. Germline-derived CDR1 and CDR2 are GTSNPN and SVGIG (reference sequence). This CDR3 spans 15 amino acids. The CDR3 DNA follows: TGTGCCTGGAACTCGGGACAAATGAAAACAGATACGCAGTATTTT. Encoded protein: CAWNSGQMKTDTQYF. Full variable domain (outside the CDR3, taken from reference TRBV30 and TRBJ2-3): SQTIHQWPATLVQPVGSPLSLECTVEGTSNPNLYWYRQAAGRGLQLLFYSVGIGQISSEVPQNLSASRPQDRQFILSSKKLLLSDSGFYLCAWNSGQMKTDTQYFGPGTRLTVL.

This clone was found a few times. V is TRBV2 and J is TRBJ1-5; 7 nucleotides align to TRBD1. Trimming took 7 bases from V and 4 from J; bases not matched to a gene: 10. Germline-derived CDR1 and CDR2 are SNHLY and FYNNEI. The CDR3 is 15 residues long. Here the CDR3 DNA reads TGTGCCAGCACCGCCGGGACAGTAAATAATCAGCCCCAGCATTTT. This sequence encodes CASTAGTVNNQPQHF.

V and J are TRBV6-5 and TRBJ1-2; D is uncertain. Trimming took 5 bases from V and 3 from J, leaving 10 bases between them. In germline, CDR1 is MNHEY, CDR2 SVGAGI. The CDR3 runs to 13 residues. The CDR3 sequence is CASSPGTDYGYTF. CDR3 nucleotide sequence: TGTGCCAGCAGTCCCGGTACAGACTATGGCTACACCTTC.

The table lists this clone with a count of one. The V gene is TRBV4-2, the J gene TRBJ2-3; 10 nucleotides agree with TRBD2. The germline gives CDR1 LGHNA, CDR2 YNFKEQ. After removal of 0 bases from V and 1 base from J, the junction contained 1 base not matched to a gene. The CDR3 is 16 residues long. Here the CDR3 reads CASSQELAGGTDTQYF. In nucleotides, the CDR3 is TGTGCCAGCAGCCAAGAGCTAGCGGGGGGCACAGATACGCAGTATTTT.

CDR3 sequence (DNA): TGCGCCAGCAGACCGTCGGGACCAGAGCCTAATCCAACTAACTATGGCTACACCTTC. It encodes CASRPSGPEPNPTNYGYTF. This chain connects TRBV5-1 to TRBJ1-2, with a tentative D call TRBD1 (5 bases). The CDR3 runs to 19 residues. Germline V gives CDR1 SGHRS, CDR2 YFSETQ. V shed 5 bases and J shed 0 bases, with 26 bases lying between them.

The gene calls are TRBV5-6 and TRBJ2-5, with D perhaps matching TRBD1 (6 bases). The CDR3 covers 15 residues. V was trimmed by 4 bases and J by 1 base, leaving 14 bases between them. Germline V gene data show CDR1 as SGHDT and CDR2 as YYEEEE. CDR3 nucleotide sequence: TGTGCCAGCAGCGGCACAGGGTTCGGCCAAGAGACCCAGTACTTC. Translated: CASSGTGFGQETQYF. Complete variable domain (other parts from reference TRBV5-6 and TRBJ2-5): DAGVTQSPTHLIKTRGQQVTLRCSPKSGHDTVSWYQQALGQGPQFIFQYYEEEERQRGNFPDRFSGHQFPNYSSELNVNALLLGDSALYLCASSGTGFGQETQYFGPGTRLLVL.

There are a few counts of this clone. The CDR3 DNA reads as TGTGCCAGCAGCTTTGAGGGATTTACCACTGAAGCTTTCTTT. It codes for CASSFEGFTTEAFF. The chain uses TRBV5-4 and TRBJ1-1; D unresolved. V was trimmed by 2 bases and J by 4 bases, leaving 12 bases between them. The CDR3 is 14 residues long. Germline CDR1 and CDR2: SGHNT and YYREEE (reference sequence).

The rearrangement links TRBV15 to TRBJ1-6, with D tentatively TRBD1 (6 bases). Between the trimmed V and J ends, which lost 3 bases and 7 bases, there was a span of 13 bases. The CDR3 loop spans 15 amino acids. Germline-derived CDR1 and CDR2 are LNHNV and YYDKDF (reference sequence). Here the CDR3 DNA reads TGTGCCACCAGCAGGGGGGTACAGGGAAATTCACCCCTCCACTTT. Its translation is CATSRGVQGNSPLHF. Supplemented by reference TRBV15 and TRBJ1-6, the full variable domain reads DAMVIQNPRYQVTQFGKPVTLSCSQTLNHNVMYWYQQKSSQAPKLLFHYYDKDFNNEADTPDNFQSRRPNTSFCFLDIRSPGLGDTAMYLCATSRGVQGNSPLHFGNGTRLTVT.

The V and J genes are TRBV3-1 (or the pseudogene TRBV3-2) and TRBJ2-2, with D unresolved. The CDR3 has 13 amino acids. The germline V gene has CDR1 LGHDT and CDR2 YNNKEL (reference sequence). The ends were cut back, 4 bases at V and 3 bases at J, with 6 bases in the middle. The CDR3 region has the DNA TGTGCCAGCAGCCCAGACTACACCGGGGAGCTGTTTTTT. Translation gives CASSPDYTGELFF.

The chain employs TRBV3-1 (or the pseudogene TRBV3-2) and TRBJ1-5; D uncertain. There are 14 residues in the CDR3. Germline-derived CDR1 and CDR2 are LGHDT and YNNKEL (reference sequence). Trimming took 0 bases from V and 4 from J, leaving 7 bases between them. The chain's CDR3 is CASSQEGGNQPQHF. CDR3 sequence (DNA): TGTGCCAGCAGCCAAGAGGGTGGGAATCAGCCCCAGCATTTT.

In its sample, this clone was seen a few times. CDR3 loop: CAISVGDRYGYTF. As DNA, the CDR3 is TGTGCCATCAGTGTTGGGGACAGGTATGGCTACACCTTC. The chain recombines TRBV10-3 with TRBJ1-2; 8 bases line up with TRBD1. CDR3 length: 13 amino acids. From germline, CDR1 is ENHRY and CDR2 SYGVKD. With 4 bases clipped from V and 5 bases from J, the junction kept 3 bases outside the gene matches.

This chain links TRBV5-1 with TRBJ2-2, with TRBD1 matching 8 bases. Germline assignment: CDR1 SGHRS and CDR2 YFSETQ. V shed 2 bases and J 5 bases; nucleotides not matched to a gene: 5. The CDR3 covers 15 residues. CDR3 region: CASSFRTGNTGELFF. The CDR3 nucleotides read TGCGCCAGCAGCTTTCGGACAGGGAATACCGGGGAGCTGTTTTTT.

The chain links TRBV9 to TRBJ2-1, with a tentative D call TRBD1 (5 bases). There are 14 residues in the CDR3. Trimming cost V 1 base and J 9 bases, with 14 bases left between them. CDR1 is SGDLS and CDR2 is YYNGEE in the germline V gene. The chain's CDR3 is CASSVRAGSVEQFF. In DNA form, the CDR3 reads TGTGCCAGCAGCGTAAGGGCAGGGTCGGTTGAGCAGTTCTTC.

The V call is TRBV5-6, the J call TRBJ2-1; possible D gene TRBD2, 6 bases. Trimming took off 1 base at V and 4 bases at J, with 9 bases between the two ends. In germline, CDR1 is SGHDT, CDR2 YYEEEE. This CDR3 region has 14 residues. The CDR3 is CASSLLAGYNEQFF. CDR3 DNA: TGTGCCAGCAGCTTGCTCGCGGGGTACAATGAGCAGTTCTTC.

This chain uses TRBV30 with TRBJ1-6, with TRBD1 identical over 8 bases. The CDR3 length is 15 residues. Germline values: CDR1 GTSNPN, CDR2 SVGIG (reference sequence). The J segment lost 8 bases and the V segment lost 2 bases, leaving 8 bases of the junction unmatched. CDR3 coding DNA: TGTGCCTGGAGTCGCCAGGGGGCATGGGATTCACCCCTCCACTTT. Encoded protein: CAWSRQGAWDSPLHF.

The chain carries TRBV18 and TRBJ1-4; possibly TRBD1 for D (6 bases). The CDR3 is 15 residues long. From germline, CDR1 is KGHSH and CDR2 LQKENI. V was shortened by 1 base and J by 2 bases, with 8 bases between the two germline ends. The CDR3 nucleotides read TGTGCCAGCTCACCACAGGGGGTTACTAATGAAAAACTGTTTTTT. Its protein product is CASSPQGVTNEKLFF.

J is TRBJ2-5 and V is TRBV19, with 9 bases identical to TRBD1. Germline V gene sequence: CDR1 LNHDA, CDR2 SQIVND (reference sequence). The ends lost 6 bases at V and 3 bases at J; junction bases unmatched: 8. The CDR3 consists of 15 residues. The CDR3: CASRLEWDREETQYF. The CDR3 DNA reads TGTGCCAGTAGGCTCGAGTGGGACAGGGAAGAGACCCAGTACTTC.

The chain combines TRBV7-6 with TRBJ2-2; D might be TRBD2 (5 bases). The ends were cut back, 6 bases at V and 5 bases at J, with 16 bases in the middle. This CDR3 has 15 residues. The germline V gene encodes CDR1 SGHVS and CDR2 FNYEAQ. The CDR3 spells CASRRPYGDTGELFF. The CDR3 DNA is TGTGCCAGCAGACGTCCTTACGGGGATACCGGGGAGCTGTTTTTT.

The chain couples TRBV2 to TRBJ1-4; a weak D match, TRBD1 (6 bases). This CDR3 region has 13 residues. CDR1 and CDR2 (germline): SNHLY, FYNNEI. V lost 6 bases, J lost 3 bases, and 8 bases lay in between. The CDR3 DNA follows: TGTGCCAGCAGGGCAGGGGCTAATGAAAAACTGTTTTTT. This sequence encodes CASRAGANEKLFF. Together with reference TRBV2 and TRBJ1-4, the CDR3 gives the full variable domain: EPEVTQTPSHQVTQMGQEVILRCVPISNHLYFYWYRQILGQKVEFLVSFYNNEISEKSEIFDDQFSVERPDGSNFTLKIRSTKLEDSAMYFCASRAGANEKLFFGSGTQLSVL.

V and J are TRBV6-5 and TRBJ1-6; D is undetermined. Trimming left V 7 bases short and J 6 bases short, with 13 bases between. Germline values: CDR1 MNHEY, CDR2 SVGAGI. CDR3 length: 14 residues. In DNA form, the CDR3 reads TGTGCCAGCACCCAATACTCGGGTAATTCACCCCTCCACTTT. Translating it yields CASTQYSGNSPLHF.

The chain recombines TRBV19 with TRBJ2-5; the D gene is possibly TRBD1 (5 bases). V lost 4 bases and J lost 2, with 8 bases in between. This CDR3 comprises 13 residues. Germline V CDR1 and CDR2: LNHDA, SQIVND (reference sequence). CDR3 amino acids: CASSTHRQETQYF. The CDR3 DNA reads as TGTGCCAGTAGTACCCACAGGCAAGAGACCCAGTACTTC.

The rearrangement links TRBV9 to TRBJ2-6, with 7 bases identical to TRBD2. The V and J ends lost 2 bases and 0 bases, in that order; junction bases with no gene match: 2. The germline V gene has CDR1 SGDLS and CDR2 YYNGEE. The CDR3 runs 16 residues. CDR3 nucleotide sequence: TGTGCCAGCAGCGTGGGGGGGAACTCTGGGGCCAACGTCCTGACTTTC. Its protein product is CASSVGGNSGANVLTF.

The chain carries TRBV5-1 and TRBJ2-1; TRBD2 is a possible D gene (5 bases). The CDR3 covers 13 residues. Trimming shortened V by 1 base and J by 9 bases, and 11 bases separated the two germline ends. The germline V gene has CDR1 SGHRS and CDR2 YFSETQ. CDR3 protein: CASSLRGPSEQFF. CDR3 coding DNA: TGCGCCAGCAGCTTGCGAGGGCCCAGTGAGCAGTTCTTC.

In this sample, this clone turned up a few times. The chain couples TRBV7-2 to TRBJ2-1; no firm D call. Trimming took off 4 bases at V and 4 bases at J, with 11 bases between the two ends. Germline V gives CDR1 SGHTA, CDR2 FQGNSA. The CDR3 runs 14 residues. This CDR3 reads CASSWGFTYNEQFF. As DNA, the CDR3 is TGTGCCAGCAGCTGGGGATTTACGTACAATGAGCAGTTCTTC.

The chain joins TRBV21-1 to TRBJ1-1. TRBV21-1 is classified as a pseudogene. The CDR3 is 10 residues long. The CDR3 reads CASSTREAFF. CDR3 nucleotides: TGTGCCAGCAGCACTCGTGAAGCTTTCTTT.

This clone was observed a single time. V usage is TRBV6-1 and J usage is TRBJ2-4; TRBD1 might be the D (5 bases). Trimming stripped 3 bases from V and 9 bases from J, with 18 bases between. The CDR3 loop spans 15 amino acids. CDR1 is MNHNS, CDR2 SASEGT, per germline. In DNA, the CDR3 is TGTGCCAGCAGTGATGGTGGGAACAGGCCTGGCATTCAGTACTTC. Protein product: CASSDGGNRPGIQYF.

This clone showed up just a few times. The J gene is TRBJ1-1, the V gene TRBV27, with TRBD1 matching 7 bases. V lost 4 bases and J lost 3; bases outside the gene matches: 11. Germline assignment: CDR1 MNHEY and CDR2 SMNVEV (reference sequence). The CDR3 has 16 amino acids. CDR3 sequence (DNA): TGTGCCAGCAGTTCCCTAACAGGGGTGGTGCACACTGAAGCTTTCTTT. Translated, it gives CASSSLTGVVHTEAFF.

As DNA, the CDR3 is TGTGCCATCAGTGAGGTAACAGGGTCCGAGACCCAGTACTTC. Amino acids: CAISEVTGSETQYF. V gene TRBV10-3 combines with J gene TRBJ2-5; maybe TRBD1 (6 bases). Germline CDR1 is ENHRY and CDR2 is SYGVKD. Trimming left V 2 bases short and J 5 bases short, with 12 bases between. The CDR3 contains 14 residues.

CDR3: CASSEDGQGAGEQFF. The CDR3, as DNA: TGCGCCAGCAGCGAGGATGGACAGGGGGCAGGTGAGCAGTTCTTC. The chain has TRBV5-1 and TRBJ2-1; 11 positions agree with TRBD1. The CDR3 runs to 15 residues. Germline values: CDR1 SGHRS, CDR2 YFSETQ. V was clipped by 4 bases and J by 9 bases; unmatched bases: 9.

This clone occurred once. The gene calls are TRBV7-2 and TRBJ1-6; 8 bases map to TRBD1. This CDR3 spans 17 amino acids. J was trimmed by 2 bases and V by 3 bases; bases with no gene match: 6. From germline, CDR1 is SGHTA and CDR2 FQGNSA. Here the CDR3 reads CASSFIPGGAYNSPLHF. CDR3 coding DNA: TGTGCCAGCAGCTTCATACCAGGGGGCGCCTATAATTCACCCCTCCACTTT.